The clone carrying this T cell receptor (beta chain) came up many times. What it binds is unknown. Germline V gene lookup returns CDR1 MNHEY and CDR2 SVGAGI. V was clipped by 0 bases and J by 5 bases; unmatched bases: 5. This CDR3 spans 16 amino acids. RNA transcripts served as the template for amplifying TCR beta CDR3 regions. The HTBI primer set was used in a first-round RT-PCR of the TCR CDR3. TCRdb independently ran MiXCR on the multiplex PCR reads; one entry per CDR3 protein. The sample records around 300,000 distinct CDR3 sequences, 11% to 15% being singletons. The study based diagnoses on clinical symptoms, serum thyroxine and TRAb, thyroid ultrasound and orbital computed tomography. This sample stems from a study of T cells in Graves' hyperthyroidism and ophthalmopathy. Regarding the study as a whole: Most thyroid clonotypes expanded above 0.001 were also detected in blood. Ophthalmopathy and stable hyperthyroidism were told apart by a 13 V-J model.

The sequence derives from a woman aged 25-40 years with Graves' hyperthyroidism. The sequenced sample consisted of blood. The rearrangement uses TRBV6-5 and TRBJ2-1; 9 bases fit TRBD1. This CDR3 is CASSYSTGQGNNEQFF. CDR3 coding DNA: TGTGCCAGCAGTTACTCTACGGGACAGGGCAACAATGAGCAGTTCTTC.